This T cell receptor (beta chain) was sequenced during a study of response to subunit inactivated influenza vaccine. General study findings and limits: The authors offered the suggestion that each seasonal influenza vaccination recruits few new T cells.

TCRdb independently ran MiXCR on the RT-PCR reads; one entry per CDR3 protein. The sample shows about 180,000 distinct CDR3 sequences, about 9% of them seen only once. This clonotype was observed a handful of times. Its antigen is still unknown. The trim removed 2 bases at V and 4 bases at J, leaving 5 bases unmatched. Germline V gene sequence: CDR1 SGHTA, CDR2 FQGNSA. The CDR3 contains 15 residues. The sample consisted of non-naive T cells sorted from PBMCs, taken on the day of vaccination. The chain is built from TRBV7-2 and TRBJ2-5, with 9 nucleotides matching TRBD2. The source of this sequence is a man in his fifties or sixties who received an inactivated influenza vaccine. In nucleotides, the CDR3 is TGTGCCAGCAGCTTATTGGGGACTAGCACAGAGACCCAGTACTTC. Translating it yields CASSLLGTSTETQYF.